The rows below give T cell receptor beta chains drawn from one sample of a study of blood T cells in healthy people across ages. TCRdb reprocessed the 5' RACE reads via MiXCR and lists one record per CDR3 protein. The sample has 450,000 to 600,000 distinct CDR3 sequences; about 29% are singletons. The same specimen was also included in a second study, on T cells of mothers and their children.

The source material was blood. These receptors were collected from a boy aged 2 to 10 in good health. CDR3s include the opening cysteine and the closing phenylalanine or tryptophan. The order of the fields is J gene, V gene, D gene, clone size, CDR3 DNA, CDR3 protein. A D gene is named only where the DNA matches it firmly. Only some rows state a clone size, as once, few, many or a class for expanded clones.

J gene: TRBJ2-5
V gene: TRBV12-5
D gene: TRBD2
clone size: NA
CDR3 DNA: TGTGCTAGTGGTTTGGTACGCGGGACTAGCGGGGGGGCCGTCTCCTCAGAGACCCAGTACTTC
CDR3 protein: CASGLVRGTSGGAVSSETQYF

J gene: TRBJ1-1
V gene: TRBV12-3/TRBV12-4
D gene: NA
clone size: NA
CDR3 DNA: TGTGCCAGCAAGACAAACGCGAACACTGAAGCTTTCTTT
CDR3 protein: CASKTNANTEAFF

J gene: TRBJ1-5
V gene: TRBV12-5
D gene: NA
clone size: NA
CDR3 DNA: TGTGCTAGTGGGCAGAATCAGCCCCAGCATTTT
CDR3 protein: CASGQNQPQHF

J gene: TRBJ2-1
V gene: TRBV12-3/TRBV12-4
D gene: TRBD2
clone size: few
CDR3 DNA: TGTGCCAGCAGTTCCCGGTTGGGACTAGCTTACAATGAGCAGTTCTTC
CDR3 protein: CASSSRLGLAYNEQFF

J gene: TRBJ1-1
V gene: TRBV6-2/TRBV6-3
D gene: TRBD1
clone size: NA
CDR3 DNA: TGTGCCAGCAGTTACGCCGGGACAGCAATCGCTGAAGCTTTCTTT
CDR3 protein: CASSYAGTAIAEAFF

J gene: TRBJ2-7
V gene: TRBV20-1
D gene: TRBD2
clone size: few
CDR3 DNA: TGCAGTGCTCGAGAGACTAGCGGGACCTACGAGCAGTACTTC
CDR3 protein: CSARETSGTYEQYF

J gene: TRBJ2-5
V gene: TRBV3-1
D gene: TRBD1
clone size: NA
CDR3 DNA: TGTGCCAGCAGCCAAGCTGGGACAGGCGAGACCCAGTACTTC
CDR3 protein: CASSQAGTGETQYF

J gene: TRBJ1-2
V gene: TRBV29-1
D gene: NA
clone size: NA
CDR3 DNA: TGCAGCGATGGGACGGCGATGAGCTACACCTTC
CDR3 protein: CSDGTAMSYTF

J gene: TRBJ2-3
V gene: TRBV3-1
D gene: NA
clone size: few
CDR3 DNA: TGTGCCAGCAGCCAAGGGTTGGGCGGCACAGATACGCAGTATTTT
CDR3 protein: CASSQGLGGTDTQYF

J gene: TRBJ1-4
V gene: TRBV6-1
D gene: NA
clone size: few
CDR3 DNA: TGTGCCAGCACCCTGGTACGGATGGCTAATGAAAAACTGTTTTTT
CDR3 protein: CASTLVRMANEKLFF

J gene: TRBJ2-5
V gene: TRBV9
D gene: NA
clone size: NA
CDR3 DNA: TGTGCCAGCAGCAACCGGGACAACCAAGAGACCCAGTACTTC
CDR3 protein: CASSNRDNQETQYF

J gene: TRBJ1-2
V gene: TRBV5-6
D gene: NA
clone size: NA
CDR3 DNA: TGTGCCAGCAGCTGGGAAGGTCTTAACTATGGCTACACCTTC
CDR3 protein: CASSWEGLNYGYTF

J gene: TRBJ2-7
V gene: TRBV12-3/TRBV12-4
D gene: NA
clone size: many
CDR3 DNA: TGTGCCAGCTCTCCCAGGGGCGAGTCCTACGAGCAGTACTTC
CDR3 protein: CASSPRGESYEQYF

J gene: TRBJ2-5
V gene: TRBV7-9
D gene: TRBD2
clone size: few
CDR3 DNA: TGTGCCAGCAGCTTAGCTGGCGGGAGGCCCGGGGAGCAGTACTTC
CDR3 protein: CASSLAGGRPGEQYF

J gene: TRBJ2-4
V gene: TRBV12-5
D gene: TRBD1
clone size: NA
CDR3 DNA: TGTGCTAGTGGTTTGGTACGACCCGGACAGGGCAAAAACATTCAGTACTTC
CDR3 protein: CASGLVRPGQGKNIQYF

J gene: TRBJ1-4
V gene: TRBV20-1
D gene: NA
clone size: NA
CDR3 DNA: TGCAGTGCTAGTGGGGTGGCCGAAAAACTGTTTTTT
CDR3 protein: CSASGVAEKLFF

J gene: TRBJ1-4
V gene: TRBV7-8
D gene: NA
clone size: few
CDR3 DNA: TGTGCCAGCAGCTACGCCGGGGGGGCGCTTTCCCGAAAACTGTTTTTT
CDR3 protein: CASSYAGGALSRKLFF